The 13 T cell receptor beta chains in this list originate from one sample, sequenced in a study of blood T cells in healthy people across ages. A sample-barcoded 5' primer and a J-beta primer mix were used in a second PCR of roughly 6 to 11 cycles. TCRdb passed the 5' RACE reads through MiXCR, listing each CDR3 protein once. The sample has 1.5 million to 1.8 million distinct CDR3 sequences; approximately 39% are singletons. Sequencing input: blood. The receptors derive from a young woman in good health.

The sample holds a few counts of this clonotype. This chain links TRBV24-1 with TRBJ2-5; TRBD1 aligns across 8 bases. The closer fit of TRBJ2-7 to the DNA end suggests the J call may be wrong. The CDR3 has 16 residues. Germline V lookup: CDR1 KGHDR, CDR2 SFDVKD. The CDR3 DNA is TGTGCCATCGGCCCCAGGACTCAGGGGGCTAGGGACGAGCAGTACTTC. Translation: CAIGPRTQGARDEQYF.

This clonotype was counted a single time. V gene TRBV5-4 combines with J gene TRBJ1-1; D not resolved. This CDR3 region has 14 residues. CDR1 SGHNT and CDR2 YYREEE come from the germline V gene (reference sequence). V was pared by 0 bases and J by 1 base, with 7 bases between. DNA of the CDR3: TGTGCCAGCAGCTTGGACTGGGAGAACACTGAAGCTTTCTTT. Translating it yields CASSLDWENTEAFF.

J is TRBJ2-5 and V is TRBV4-3, with D perhaps matching TRBD2 (5 bases). CDR1 is LGHNA and CDR2 is YSLEER in the germline V gene. This CDR3 region has 13 residues. Between the trimmed V and J ends, which lost 4 bases and 5 bases, there was a span of 11 bases. CDR3: CASSRGFGETQYF. In DNA, the CDR3 is TGCGCCAGCAGCCGAGGGTTCGGCGAGACCCAGTACTTC.

The table lists this clonotype with a few counts. The chain uses TRBV7-9 and TRBJ2-7, with 7 bases lining up with TRBD1. The CDR3 contains 14 residues. The V and J ends lost 5 bases and 3 bases, in that order; junction bases with no gene match: 7. The germline V gene has CDR1 SEHNR and CDR2 FQNEAQ (reference sequence). CDR3 nucleotide sequence: TGTGCCAGCAGCCCCGGGACAGAATTCTACGAGCAGTACTTC. Translation: CASSPGTEFYEQYF.

The V call is TRBV7-9, the J call TRBJ2-1; unclear D gene. With 3 bases removed from V and 0 bases from J, the gap between germline ends came to 9 bases. Germline V CDR1 and CDR2: SEHNR, FQNEAQ (reference sequence). This CDR3 is built from 15 residues. The CDR3 here is CASSFEQSSYNEQFF. Here the CDR3 DNA reads TGTGCCAGCAGCTTTGAACAGAGCTCCTACAATGAGCAGTTCTTC.

The rearrangement uses TRBV14 and TRBJ2-5, with TRBD2 matching over 9 bases. The germline V gene encodes CDR1 SGHDN and CDR2 FVKESK. The CDR3 extends over 17 amino acids. The junction had 20 bases not matched to a gene; V was cut back by 4 bases and J by 11 bases. CDR3 loop: CASSRFGGGGALDEQYF. DNA of the CDR3: TGTGCCAGCAGCCGCTTCGGTGGCGGGGGGGCCTTGGATGAGCAGTACTTC.

This clonotype was seen a handful of times. This sequence joins TRBV7-2 and TRBJ1-1; D unclear. The V and J ends lost 1 base and 3 bases respectively, with 9 bases between them. This CDR3 region has 14 residues. Germline CDR1 and CDR2: SGHTA and FQGNSA. The CDR3 DNA reads TGTGCCAGCAGCTTAGTTTTAGGAGACACTGAAGCTTTCTTT. Translated: CASSLVLGDTEAFF.

This clonotype was detected a few times. The rearrangement links TRBV21-1 to TRBJ2-1; the listed D gene, TRBD2, was not tested against the DNA. TRBV21-1 is a listed pseudogene. The CDR3 length is 16 residues. The CDR3 coding sequence is TGTGCCAGCAGCAAAATGCGGGGAACGTCCTACAATGAGCAGTTCTTC. This encodes CASSKMRGTSYNEQFF.

The chain couples TRBV27 to TRBJ1-2; perhaps TRBD1 as D (6 bases). Trimming took 4 bases from V and 7 from J, leaving 16 bases between them. The CDR3 is made up of 14 amino acids. In germline, CDR1 is MNHEY, CDR2 SMNVEV (reference sequence). CDR3 region: CASSSNSGASGYTF. The CDR3 region has the DNA TGTGCCAGCAGTTCTAACTCAGGGGCGTCTGGCTACACCTTC.

This clonotype has more than one count but fewer than ten. The rearrangement links TRBV20-1 to TRBJ1-2; 8 bases align to TRBD1. The CDR3 has 14 amino acids. Germline-derived CDR1 and CDR2 are DFQATT and SNEGSKA (reference sequence). J gave up 3 bases and V 1 base, and 4 bases lay outside the gene matches. The CDR3 sequence is CSARVRQGHYGYTF. The CDR3 DNA follows: TGCAGTGCTAGAGTTCGACAGGGGCACTATGGCTACACCTTC.

The V and J genes are TRBV7-9 and TRBJ2-1; D is ambiguous. Germline values: CDR1 SEHNR, CDR2 FQNEAQ (reference sequence). There are 14 residues in the CDR3. Deletions cut 7 bases from V and 6 bases from J, with 16 bases between. The CDR3: CASINFENRNEQFF. CDR3 bases: TGTGCCAGCATTAACTTTGAGAACCGCAATGAGCAGTTCTTC.

This clonotype occurred once. Likely a read error: the CDR3 ends without its conserved phenylalanine or tryptophan. The chain is built from TRBV11-2 and TRBJ2-1; 16 bases agree with TRBD2. Germline CDR1 is SGHAT and CDR2 is FQNNGV. V was pared by 1 base and J by 6 bases, with 6 bases of the junction left unmatched. The CDR3 runs 18 residues. The CDR3 protein is CASSLVGLAGGLFNEQFL. The CDR3 DNA follows: TGTGCCAGCAGCTTAGTGGGACTAGCGGGGGGGCTCTTCAATGAGCAGTTCTTA.

The chain couples TRBV9 to TRBJ2-3, with a possible D match to TRBD2 (5 bases). CDR1 SGDLS and CDR2 YYNGEE come from the germline V gene. CDR3 length: 14 residues. V was cut by 3 bases and J by 6 bases, with 14 bases left in between. The CDR3 is CASSATASKDTQYF. CDR3 nucleotide sequence: TGTGCCAGCAGCGCAACGGCTAGCAAGGATACGCAGTATTTT.